This TCR beta chain was sequenced for a study of T cell responses to AZD1222 COVID-19 vaccine. Across the study: Second-dose schedules of about 4 or about 12 weeks were combined.

About this clone itself: Its matching antigen is unknown.

Whole-study findings and limits: Vaccination with two AZD1222 doses was followed by a rise in Spike-specific TCR breadth and depth. Donors were chiefly white British, with a greater number of females, and clonal diversity was perhaps underestimated.

Produced via immunoSEQ multiplex PCR; TCRdb's table is partial and in-frame only. The sample yields some 120,000 clones, over 80% seen once. This CDR3 has 17 amino acids. Trimming cost V 2 bases and J 3 bases; bases outside gene matches: 9. Germline values: CDR1 MGHRA, CDR2 YSYEKL. The chain carries TRBV4-1 and TRBJ2-3; TRBD2 aligns across 9 bases. The origin of this receptor is an adult in good health. Sequencing was performed on peripheral blood, taken on day 0 of AZD1222 vaccination. The CDR3 loop is CASSQRAAGGGTDTQYF. The CDR3 nucleotides are TGCGCCAGCAGCCAAAGGGCGGCGGGAGGGGGTACAGATACGCAGTATTTT.